These T cell receptor beta chains were read from a single sample in a study of identical twins. Each CDR3 protein is one row after TCRdb ran MiXCR on the 5' RACE reads. The sample includes hundreds of thousands of distinct CDR3 sequences, around 8.3% of them seen just once. Another study also made use of these data, one on yellow fever vaccine responses in identical twins.

The sequencing sample was made of PBMCs. All receptors derive from a woman younger than 35 in good health. CDR3s include the opening cysteine and the closing phenylalanine or tryptophan. A D gene is named only where the DNA matches it firmly.

TRBV7-8	-	TRBJ2-3	CASSLEGLGKTDTQYF
TRBV7-2	TRBD1	TRBJ2-1	CASSSPLDRGLDNEQFF
TRBV4-2	TRBD2	TRBJ2-3	CASSRPGGGDTQYF
TRBV24-1	TRBD1	TRBJ2-2	CATSNRGPGELFF
TRBV10-1	-	TRBJ2-1	CASSLPTSNEQFF
TRBV6-2/TRBV6-3	-	TRBJ2-1	CASSYRFLDNEQFF
TRBV20-1	-	TRBJ2-3	CSARGGSAYTQYF
TRBV28	-	TRBJ2-7	CASSRANEQYF
TRBV7-9	-	TRBJ2-3	CGSASTDTQYF
TRBV4-3	TRBD2	TRBJ2-6	CASSQDYASGNSGANVLTF
TRBV2	-	TRBJ2-1	CATRQDRNNEQFF
TRBV7-2	TRBD2	TRBJ2-5	CASSLRMKREARETQYF
TRBV29-1	-	TRBJ2-1	CSVDGATHNEQFF
TRBV27	TRBD2	TRBJ2-1	CASSPSSGRSSYNEQFF
TRBV3-1	TRBD2	TRBJ2-1	CASSQVGTSGHNEQFF
TRBV20-1	-	TRBJ2-5	CSAPAGSETQYF
TRBV29-1	-	TRBJ2-7	CSVATRQSSYEQYF
TRBV27	-	TRBJ1-2	CASSLVSGVGGYTF
TRBV6-2/TRBV6-3	TRBD2	TRBJ2-1	CASSYRREGRGEQFF
TRBV12-3/TRBV12-4	-	TRBJ1-2	CASSFWISTYGYTF
TRBV19	-	TRBJ2-3	CASSIRLHTDTQYF
TRBV5-1	-	TRBJ2-1	CASSEVSGVDEQFF
TRBV4-2	-	TRBJ1-1	CASSQDSTGPTEAFF
TRBV20-1	-	TRBJ1-1	CSAKAQGSTTEAFF
TRBV24-1	-	TRBJ1-1	CATSDSSTGNTEAFF
TRBV19	TRBD2	TRBJ2-1	CASSRTSGRAGQFF
TRBV20-1	TRBD2	TRBJ2-7	CSAYPRTSGYEQYF
TRBV7-2	TRBD2	TRBJ2-5	CASSTGLAGVRQGTQYF
TRBV28	-	TRBJ2-1	CASSLIPDNEQFF
TRBV9	TRBD1	TRBJ2-7	CASSVSDRVAYEQYF
TRBV27	-	TRBJ2-6	CASSWLVRTGANVLTF
TRBV28	TRBD1	TRBJ1-1	CASSKVTGGVGEAFF
TRBV11-2	-	TRBJ2-5	CASSSSPTGRETQYF
TRBV5-1	-	TRBJ1-5	CASSLVGGNNQPQHF
TRBV5-1	-	TRBJ2-5	CASSSTGTPQETQYF
TRBV12-3/TRBV12-4	TRBD1	TRBJ1-3	CASAQGVTGGNTIYF
TRBV5-6	TRBD2	TRBJ2-5	CASSTPWVAGGQESTQYF
TRBV6-5	-	TRBJ2-3	CASSYSGLGEADTQYF